This T cell receptor (beta chain) came from a study of T cell responses to AZD1222 COVID-19 vaccine. The CDR3 runs 15 residues. The V gene lost 0 bases and the J gene lost 3 bases, with 8 bases spanning the gap. Germline CDR1 and CDR2: SEHNR and FQNEAQ (reference sequence). Clones were sequenced by immunoSEQ multiplex PCR, and TCRdb holds only the in-frame ones, with some missing. The table shows fewer than 150,000 clones, with about 90% occurring only once. The sample here was peripheral blood, taken 28 days after the second AZD1222 dose. The rearrangement uses TRBV7-9 and TRBJ1-4; D is uncertain. This sequence originates from an adult who received the AZD1222 COVID-19 vaccine. The CDR3 sequence: CASSLAMGSNEKLFF. The DNA for the CDR3 is TGTGCCAGCAGCTTAGCGATGGGGTCTAATGAAAAACTGTTTTTT.